This record covers a single TCR beta chain. V was pared by 2 bases and J by 6 bases, with 11 bases between. Germline V gives CDR1 SGHRS, CDR2 YFSETQ. The CDR3 has 13 residues. These data come from a study of shared clonotypes between healthy human individuals. CD45RA-negative memory and CD45RA+ naive subsets were split from the CD4+ cells. Profiled with immunoSEQ multiplex PCR; TCRdb holds only in-frame clones, not every one. The sample records over a million clones, 70% to 80% being singletons. The sample was memory CD4+ T cells from PBMCs. The subset: CD45RA-negative fraction. This TCR was sampled from a man between 18 and 35 years old in good health. Some clones in this sample may be carry-over from other donors' samples. The gene calls are TRBV5-1 and TRBJ1-2; D is perhaps TRBD1 (5 bases). The CDR3 sequence: CASSLSGRNGYTF. In DNA form, the CDR3 reads TGCGCCAGCAGCTTATCAGGGCGAAATGGCTACACCTTC.